Described below is a single T cell receptor beta chain sequence and its context. TCRdb's table, derived via immunoSEQ multiplex PCR, lists solely in-frame clones and lacks some. Counted here are 550,000 to 700,000 clones, around four fifths occurring once; the ten biggest clones make up around 2%. Germline CDR1 SGHTA, CDR2 FQGNSA. V was clipped by 1 base and J by 5 bases; unmatched bases: 7. There are 16 residues in the CDR3. These data originate in a study of shared clonotypes between healthy human individuals. As for the study in general: Per donor, three plates held CD4 naive cells, three held CD4 memory, two held CD8 naive and one held CD8 memory.

The sequencing sample was made of memory CD4+ T cells sorted from blood. Subset indicated: CD45RA-negative fraction. The receptor was isolated from a woman aged 30 to 39 in good health. The chain links TRBV7-2 to TRBJ2-1, with 8 bases that match TRBD2. CDR3 amino acids: CASSLDRIAGNNEQFF. CDR3 DNA sequence: TGTGCCAGCAGCTTAGATCGGATAGCGGGAAACAATGAGCAGTTCTTC. Full variable domain (rest looked up from reference TRBV7-2 and TRBJ2-1): GAGVSQSPSNKVTEKGKDVELRCDPISGHTALYWYRQSLGQGLEFLIYFQGNSAPDKSGLPSDRFSAERTGGSVSTLTIQRTQQEDSAVYLCASSLDRIAGNNEQFFGPGTRLTVL.